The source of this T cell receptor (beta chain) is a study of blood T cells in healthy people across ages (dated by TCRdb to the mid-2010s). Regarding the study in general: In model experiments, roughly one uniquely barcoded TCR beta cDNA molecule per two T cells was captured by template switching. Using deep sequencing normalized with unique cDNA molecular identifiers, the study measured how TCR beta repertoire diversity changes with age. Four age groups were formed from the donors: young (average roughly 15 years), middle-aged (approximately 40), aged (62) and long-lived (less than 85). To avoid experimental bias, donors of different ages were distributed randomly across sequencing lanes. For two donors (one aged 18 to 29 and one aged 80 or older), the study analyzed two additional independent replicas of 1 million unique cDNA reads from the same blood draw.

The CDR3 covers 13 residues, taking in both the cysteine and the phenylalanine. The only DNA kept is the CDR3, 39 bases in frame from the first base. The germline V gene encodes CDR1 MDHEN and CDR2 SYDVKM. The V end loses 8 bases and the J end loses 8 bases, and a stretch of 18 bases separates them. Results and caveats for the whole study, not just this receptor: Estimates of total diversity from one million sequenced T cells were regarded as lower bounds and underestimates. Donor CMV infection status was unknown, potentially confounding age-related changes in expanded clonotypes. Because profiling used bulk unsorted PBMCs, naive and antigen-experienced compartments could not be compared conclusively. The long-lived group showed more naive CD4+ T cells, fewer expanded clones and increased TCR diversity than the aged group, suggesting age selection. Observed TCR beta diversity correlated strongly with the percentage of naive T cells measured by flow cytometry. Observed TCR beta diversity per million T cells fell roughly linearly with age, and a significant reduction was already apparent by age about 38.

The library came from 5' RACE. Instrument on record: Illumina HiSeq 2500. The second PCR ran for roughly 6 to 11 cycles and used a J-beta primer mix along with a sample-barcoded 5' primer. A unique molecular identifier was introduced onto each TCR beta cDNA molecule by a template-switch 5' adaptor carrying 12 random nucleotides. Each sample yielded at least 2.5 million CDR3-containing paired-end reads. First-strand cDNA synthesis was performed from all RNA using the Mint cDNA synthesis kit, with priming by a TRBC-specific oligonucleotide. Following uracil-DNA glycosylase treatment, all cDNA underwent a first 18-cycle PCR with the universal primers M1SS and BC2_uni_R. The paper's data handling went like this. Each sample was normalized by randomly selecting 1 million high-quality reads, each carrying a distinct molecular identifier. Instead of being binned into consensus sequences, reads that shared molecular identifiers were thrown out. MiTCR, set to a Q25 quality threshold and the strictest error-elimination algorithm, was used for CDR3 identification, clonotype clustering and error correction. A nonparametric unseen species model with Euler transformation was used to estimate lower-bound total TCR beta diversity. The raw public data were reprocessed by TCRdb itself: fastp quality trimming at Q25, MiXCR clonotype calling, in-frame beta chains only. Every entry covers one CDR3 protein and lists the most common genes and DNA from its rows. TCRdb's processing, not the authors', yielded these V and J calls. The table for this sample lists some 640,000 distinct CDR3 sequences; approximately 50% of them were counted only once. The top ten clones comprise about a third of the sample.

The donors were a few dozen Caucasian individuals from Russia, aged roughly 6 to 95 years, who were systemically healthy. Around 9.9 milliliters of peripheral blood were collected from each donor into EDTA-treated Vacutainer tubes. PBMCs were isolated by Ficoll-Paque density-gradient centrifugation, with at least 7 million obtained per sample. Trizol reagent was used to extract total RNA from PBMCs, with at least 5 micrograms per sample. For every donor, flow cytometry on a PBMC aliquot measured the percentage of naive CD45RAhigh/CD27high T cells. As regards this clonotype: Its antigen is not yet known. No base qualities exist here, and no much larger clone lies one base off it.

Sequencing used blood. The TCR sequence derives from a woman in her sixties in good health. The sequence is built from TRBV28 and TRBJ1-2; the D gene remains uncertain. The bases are TGTGCCAGCGGCATAGGCTCAATGGGGGGCTACACCTTC. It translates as CASGIGSMGGYTF.